This T cell receptor (beta chain) was recovered during a study of tumor-infiltrating lymphocytes in primary liver carcinoma. On the study more broadly: The study included patients who were men and women aged 30 to 69 years. Tumors measured 4.2 to 10 cm and were stage T1-T3 N0M0. Every sample contained roughly 3.65 to 7.13 million productive TCRbeta reads, and these numbers were similar from one tissue type to another.

Study-wide results and limits: Tumor region pairs showed greater overlap than either tumor-adjacent or tumor-blood pairs did.

A remark on this clonotype: The target antigen is unknown. A junction end diverges from the germline sequence, so it may reflect a read error.

Priming with a constant-region primer yielded TCR beta cDNA from around 0.45 ug total RNA. TCR beta libraries came from three nested multiplex PCR rounds using slightly modified ARM-PCR. Both of the initial two PCR rounds ran for approximately 11 cycles and employed TRBV1-TRBV30 forward primers alongside a C-beta reverse primer. TCRdb reprocessed the multiplex PCR reads via MiXCR and lists one record per CDR3 protein. The table includes almost 200,000 distinct CDR3 sequences, 65% detected once. Alongside blood RNA obtained from unsorted whole blood, germline DNA was also extracted. This CDR3 spans 13 amino acids. The germline CDR1 and CDR2 sequences are MGHRA and YSYEKL.

This TCR was recovered from a woman aged 60 to 75 with primary liver carcinoma and hepatitis B virus infection. Sequenced input: peripheral blood. The chain recombines TRBV4-1 with TRBJ1-3; D uncertain. For the CDR3, the DNA is TGCGCCAGCAGTATCACTTGTGGAAACACCACATATTTT. Protein: CASSITCGNTTYF.